This T cell receptor beta chain originates from a study of blood T cell repertoires in COVID-19. Study information: The samples span acute and convalescent COVID-19 from the United States, Italy and Spain. Nucleic acid was either cDNA or gDNA, and it came from T cells, B-cell-depleted T cells, or PBMCs.

CDR1 is LNHDA and CDR2 is SQIVND in the germline V gene (reference sequence). V shed 3 bases and J shed 4 bases, with 12 bases lying between them. The CDR3 is made up of 15 amino acids. Original handling: Nucleated cell counts were estimated from reference gene primer amplification. This table comes from immunoSEQ multiplex PCR, and its TCRdb copy is limited to in-frame clones, with some not included. That table is the source of V, J and clone size, and D and trimming were worked out from the DNA. The sample has some 260,000 clones; roughly 88% are singletons. The material sequenced was peripheral blood. The TCR originated in a woman aged 25 to 39 with acute or convalescent COVID-19. The chain combines TRBV19 with TRBJ1-4; tentative D call: TRBD1 (5 bases). CDR3 region: CASSIGQVSNEKLFF. The CDR3 DNA reads TGTGCCAGTAGTATTGGACAAGTTAGTAATGAAAAACTGTTTTTT.